This TCR beta chain was captured by sequencing in a study of OX40 agonist ivuxolimab in advanced cancers. Whole-study context: Every 2 weeks, patients received ivuxolimab intravenously, dosed at 0.01 to 10 mg/kg.

Blood samples were obtained at baseline, cycle 4 day 1, and cycle 7 day 1. There are 15 residues in the CDR3. CDR1 and CDR2 (germline): MNHEY, SMNVEV (reference sequence). Trimming left V 6 bases short and J 6 bases short, with 18 bases between. The data were produced by immunoSEQ multiplex PCR, yet TCRdb's version contains in-frame clones alone and is incomplete. The data contain roughly 36,000 clones, roughly 68% of them singletons. V and J are TRBV27 and TRBJ1-5; TRBD1 might be the D (5 bases). This specimen consisted of CD4+ or CD8+ T cells sorted from blood, obtained in a trial of the OX40 agonist ivuxolimab. This receptor was obtained from an adult with an advanced solid tumor such as melanoma, head and neck, liver or kidney cancer. CDR3 in amino acids: CASRRHAGKGQPQHF. CDR3 sequence (DNA): TGTGCCAGCAGGAGACATGCAGGGAAAGGTCAGCCCCAGCATTTT.